Listed here are 32 T cell receptor beta chains from one sample, sequenced in a study of T cell responses to AZD1222 COVID-19 vaccine. Assay: immunoSEQ multiplex PCR; the TCRdb copy retains only in-frame clones and omits some. The table records more than 75,000 clones, roughly 90% of them present only once. The material sequenced was peripheral blood, taken on day 0 of AZD1222 vaccination. The receptors shown here come from an adult in good health.

V is TRBV27 and J is TRBJ1-3; D gene uncertain. CDR1 is MNHEY and CDR2 is SMNVEV in the germline V gene (reference sequence). V lost 4 bases and J lost 0, with 10 bases in between. The CDR3 totals 15 residues. In DNA form, the CDR3 reads TGTGCCAGCAGTTCTACCTGGCACTCTGGAAACACCATATATTTT. Residues: CASSSTWHSGNTIYF.

This clone was counted a single time. V and J are TRBV3-1 (or the pseudogene TRBV3-2) and TRBJ2-7, with 8 bases identical to TRBD2. CDR1 and CDR2 (germline): LGHDT, YNNKEL (reference sequence). This CDR3 is built from 14 residues. V lost 4 bases and J lost 7; bases outside the gene matches: 9. CDR3 region: CASSPTWSGGEQYF. The CDR3 coding sequence is TGTGCCAGCAGCCCTACTTGGAGCGGGGGTGAGCAGTACTTC.

The chain joins TRBV30 to TRBJ2-7; D possibly matches TRBD1 or TRBD2 (5 bases each). From germline, CDR1 is GTSNPN and CDR2 SVGIG (reference sequence). This CDR3 contains 13 residues. With 0 bases removed from V and 3 bases from J, the gap between germline ends came to 9 bases. The CDR3 DNA follows: TGTGCCTGGAGTGTTGGGACCCTCTACGAGCAGTACTTC. Translation: CAWSVGTLYEQYF.

The genes are TRBV6-5 and TRBJ1-1; D remains unclear. Trimming pared 6 bases from V and 0 bases from J, leaving 11 bases between. Germline-derived CDR1 and CDR2 are MNHEY and SVGAGI. CDR3 length: 14 residues. The CDR3 DNA follows: TGTGCCAGCAGGATCCGACGGATGAACACTGAAGCTTTCTTT. It is translated as CASRIRRMNTEAFF.

The rearrangement links TRBV7-3 to TRBJ1-2, with 9 bases aligning to TRBD1. Trimming removed 5 bases from V and 6 bases from J; junction bases left unmatched: 7. The CDR3 runs 14 residues. Looked up from germline, CDR1 is SGHTA and CDR2 is FQGTGA. The chain's CDR3 is CASSRDRESDGYTF. CDR3 nucleotide sequence: TGTGCCAGCAGCCGGGACAGGGAGTCAGATGGCTACACCTTC.

The chain uses TRBV11-2 and TRBJ2-1; 8 bases are shared with TRBD2. V gave up 0 bases and J gave up 9 bases; unmatched junction bases: 10. The CDR3 has 16 amino acids. Per germline, CDR1 SGHAT and CDR2 FQNNGV. The CDR3 DNA reads as TGTGCCAGCAGCTTAGATGGGAGCGGGAGTGGAGGTGAGCAGTTCTTC. The encoded protein is CASSLDGSGSGGEQFF.

The chain carries TRBV5-4 and TRBJ1-2, with D possibly TRBD1 on 6 matching bases. Germline assignment: CDR1 SGHNT and CDR2 YYREEE (reference sequence). This CDR3 spans 13 amino acids. Trimming took off 4 bases at V and 2 bases at J, with 9 bases between the two ends. Here the CDR3 DNA reads TGTGCCAGCAGCGCGGACAGAAACTATGGCTACACCTTC. This codes for CASSADRNYGYTF.

V usage is TRBV28 and J usage is TRBJ2-4; D uncertain. The length of the CDR3 is 14 residues. V gave up 1 base and J gave up 0 bases, with 4 bases separating them. Germline V gives CDR1 MDHEN, CDR2 SYDVKM. DNA of the CDR3: TGTGCCAGCAGTTTATACGTAGCCAAAAACATTCAGTACTTC. Translated: CASSLYVAKNIQYF.

The chain uses TRBV19 and TRBJ2-2; 12 bases are a match to TRBD2. CDR1 and CDR2 (germline): LNHDA, SQIVND (reference sequence). The J segment lost 2 bases and the V segment lost 8 bases, leaving 3 bases of the junction unmatched. The CDR3 has 15 residues. The CDR3 spells CASLAGGPNTGELFF. In nucleotides, the CDR3 is TGTGCCAGTCTAGCGGGAGGGCCTAACACCGGGGAGCTGTTTTTT.

The chain has TRBV7-2 and TRBJ2-1; TRBD2 matches 14 bases. Per germline, CDR1 SGHTA and CDR2 FQGNSA. The trim removed 0 bases at V and 9 bases at J, leaving 1 base unmatched. CDR3 length equals 15 residues. This CDR3 is CASSLATSGRGEQFF. CDR3 nucleotides: TGTGCCAGCAGCTTAGCGACTAGCGGGAGGGGTGAGCAGTTCTTC.

The chain recombines TRBV7-8 with TRBJ2-1; D perhaps matches TRBD2 (5 bases). This CDR3 is 18 amino acids long. Deletions cut 0 bases from V and 6 bases from J, with 21 bases between. From germline, CDR1 is SGHVS and CDR2 FQNEAQ. CDR3 residues: CASSLAPSGVLIRNEQFF. CDR3 nucleotide sequence: TGTGCCAGCAGCTTAGCGCCCTCCGGGGTACTCATCCGCAATGAGCAGTTCTTC.

The V and J genes are TRBV5-4 and TRBJ2-7; 7 nucleotides align to TRBD1. Germline CDR1 SGHNT, CDR2 YYREEE (reference sequence). Trimming took 0 bases from V and 0 from J; bases not matched to a gene: 6. The CDR3 has 16 residues. Here the CDR3 DNA reads TGTGCCAGCAGCTTGGAAACCGGGACAGACTCCTACGAGCAGTACTTC. Its protein is CASSLETGTDSYEQYF.

The rearrangement joins TRBV24-1 to TRBJ2-7, with D perhaps being TRBD1 or TRBD2 (5 bases each). Trimming took off 6 bases at V and 7 bases at J, with 15 bases between the two ends. Germline CDR1 is KGHDR and CDR2 is SFDVKD. This CDR3 comprises 13 residues. The DNA for the CDR3 is TGTGCCACCAGTCGGGACGCCTCGGGGGAGCAGTACTTC. Translation gives CATSRDASGEQYF.

This chain joins TRBV3-1 (or the pseudogene TRBV3-2) and TRBJ1-2; D gene uncertain. There are 12 residues in the CDR3. V lost 0 bases to trimming and J lost 10 bases, with 9 bases between them. Per germline, CDR1 LGHDT and CDR2 YNNKEL (reference sequence). In DNA form, the CDR3 reads TGTGCCAGCAGCCAAGAGACACGCCACTACACCTTC. It specifies CASSQETRHYTF.

The CDR3 nucleotides are TGTGCCAGCAGCGTATCAAAGGGTAGAGAGACCCAGTACTTC. This translates into CASSVSKGRETQYF. V gene TRBV9 combines with J gene TRBJ2-5; no clear D gene. Trimming removed 1 base from V and 4 bases from J, with 11 bases in between. The CDR3 has 14 amino acids. Germline lookup yields CDR1 SGDLS and CDR2 YYNGEE.

J is TRBJ2-7 and V is TRBV7-9, with TRBD1 identical over 9 bases. The trim removed 2 bases at V and 6 bases at J, leaving 8 bases unmatched. The CDR3 contains 15 residues. Looked up from germline, CDR1 is SEHNR and CDR2 is FQNEAQ (reference sequence). The CDR3 protein is CASSLNADRGGEQYF. In DNA form, the CDR3 reads TGTGCCAGCAGCTTAAATGCGGACAGGGGAGGCGAGCAGTACTTC.

The genes are TRBV15 and TRBJ2-7, with no clear D. The germline CDR1 and CDR2 sequences are LNHNV and YYDKDF (reference sequence). The CDR3 sequence is 17 residues long. The V end lost 2 bases, the J end lost 6 bases, and 23 bases lay between the germline ends. Written as DNA, the CDR3 is TGTGCCACCAGCAGACTTCGGACGCCCGAGCTAGGATTCGAGCAGTACTTC. Its protein product is CATSRLRTPELGFEQYF.

The V and J genes are TRBV5-6 and TRBJ2-7; maybe TRBD2 (5 bases). This CDR3 comprises 15 residues. CDR1 and CDR2 from the germline V gene are SGHDT and YYEEEE. V dropped 4 bases and J dropped 2 bases, with 16 bases sitting between them. CDR3 DNA: TGTGCCAGCAGCCCCCGGGGTAGCGCCACCTACGAGCAGTACTTC. As protein: CASSPRGSATYEQYF.

The sample holds one count of this clone. The chain carries TRBV7-9 and TRBJ2-7; D gene unclear. V was clipped by 0 bases and J by 5 bases, with 11 bases between them. The germline V gene has CDR1 SEHNR and CDR2 FQNEAQ (reference sequence). The CDR3 runs 14 residues. CDR3 bases: TGTGCCAGCAGCTTAGCGGGTCGCAGTGACGAGCAGTACTTC. Translation gives CASSLAGRSDEQYF.

J is TRBJ2-1 and V is TRBV6-1; no reliable D call. CDR3 size: 12 residues. Per the germline V gene, CDR1 is MNHNS and CDR2 is SASEGT. V was pared by 2 bases and J by 5 bases, with 4 bases between. Here the CDR3 reads CASSEQNNEQFF. For the CDR3, the DNA is TGTGCCAGCAGTGAACAGAACAATGAGCAGTTCTTC.

The chain is built from TRBV7-3 and TRBJ2-5, with D possibly being TRBD2 (6 bases). The V gene lost 2 bases and the J gene lost 5 bases, with 15 bases spanning the gap. The CDR3 is 15 residues long. CDR1 and CDR2 from the germline V gene are SGHTA and FQGTGA. CDR3 coding DNA: TGTGCCAGCAGCTTACGGTTCGGGGGTCGGGAGACCCAGTACTTC. Protein: CASSLRFGGRETQYF. The full variable domain, completed using reference TRBV7-3 and TRBJ2-5, is GAGVSQTPSNKVTEKGKYVELRCDPISGHTALYWYRQSLGQGPEFLIYFQGTGAADDSGLPNDRFFAVRPEGSVSTLKIQRTERGDSAVYLCASSLRFGGRETQYFGPGTRLLVL.

The chain couples TRBV7-2 to TRBJ1-5; D unresolved. Trimming stripped 1 base from V and 4 bases from J, with 5 bases between. CDR1 is SGHTA and CDR2 is FQGNSA in the germline V gene. The CDR3 is made up of 13 amino acids. CDR3 loop: CASSLVTNQPQHF. CDR3 nucleotides: TGTGCCAGCAGCTTAGTTACGAATCAGCCCCAGCATTTT.

This sequence joins TRBV12-3 or TRBV12-4 and TRBJ2-7, with a tentative D call TRBD1 (5 bases). The germline V and J ends were trimmed by 4 bases and 7 bases, with 14 bases remaining between them. The CDR3 has 13 amino acids. The CDR3 DNA follows: TGTGCCAGCAGTTGGGGCAGGATGGGAGAGCAGTACTTC. Translating gives CASSWGRMGEQYF.

The chain uses TRBV29-1 and TRBJ1-5; D is undetermined. CDR3 length: 15 amino acids. CDR1 is SQVTM and CDR2 is ANQGSEA in the germline V gene. The germline V and J ends were trimmed by 6 bases and 2 bases, with 17 bases remaining between them. CDR3: CSVATGLIGNQPQHF. CDR3 DNA: TGCAGCGTCGCCACGGGTTTAATAGGCAATCAGCCCCAGCATTTT.

This chain connects TRBV5-1 to TRBJ2-3; 15 bases align to TRBD2. Trimming took 0 bases from V and 6 from J; bases not matched to a gene: 5. The CDR3 spans 17 residues. Looked up from germline, CDR1 is SGHRS and CDR2 is YFSETQ. The DNA of the CDR3 is TGCGCCAGCAGCTTGGGGACTAGCGGGAGGGCCAGGGATACGCAGTATTTT. Amino acids: CASSLGTSGRARDTQYF. Drawing the rest from reference TRBV5-1 and TRBJ2-3, the complete variable domain is KAGVTQTPRYLIKTRGQQVTLSCSPISGHRSVSWYQQTPGQGLQFLFEYFSETQRNKGNFPGRFSGRQFSNSRSEMNVSTLELGDSALYLCASSLGTSGRARDTQYFGPGTRLTVL.

V and J are TRBV14 and TRBJ1-6, with D possibly being TRBD1 (5 bases). The CDR3 length is 15 residues. Germline lookup yields CDR1 SGHDN and CDR2 FVKESK. Trimming took off 0 bases at V and 7 bases at J, with 10 bases between the two ends. Written as DNA, the CDR3 is TGTGCCAGCAGCCAAGAGTGGGACCTAAATTCACCCCTCCACTTT. Protein: CASSQEWDLNSPLHF. The whole variable domain, filled in from reference TRBV14 and TRBJ1-6, reads EAGVTQFPSHSVIEKGQTVTLRCDPISGHDNLYWYRRVMGKEIKFLLHFVKESKQDESGMPNNRFLAERTGGTYSTLKVQPAELEDSGVYFCASSQEWDLNSPLHFGNGTRLTVT.

The chain recombines TRBV7-2 with TRBJ2-5, with 10 bases that match TRBD1. This CDR3 is 16 amino acids long. V dropped 4 bases and J dropped 5; count of bases not matched to a gene: 10. The germline CDR1 and CDR2 sequences are SGHTA and FQGNSA. CDR3 in DNA: TGTGCCAGCAGCTCCGGTCCCGGGACAGGGGAGGAGACCCAGTACTTC. Its protein product is CASSSGPGTGEETQYF.

For the CDR3, the DNA is TGTGCCAGGAGGGGTAAGACAGGGAAAATGCCTGAAGCTTTCTTT. This translates into CARRGKTGKMPEAFF. V and J are TRBV2 and TRBJ1-1; 7 bases line up with TRBD1. Germline CDR1 and CDR2: SNHLY and FYNNEI. CDR3 length: 15 amino acids. With V trimmed by 9 bases and J by 6 bases, 16 bases remained unmatched.

The chain employs TRBV14 and TRBJ2-3, with 7 positions matching TRBD1. V lost 4 bases to trimming and J lost 5 bases; unmatched junction nucleotides: 9. The CDR3 runs to 15 residues. CDR1 is SGHDN and CDR2 is FVKESK in the germline V gene. This CDR3 reads CASSPNFWTGDTQYF. The CDR3 DNA follows: TGTGCCAGCAGCCCAAATTTTTGGACAGGAGATACGCAGTATTTT.

This clone was counted a single time. V and J are TRBV6-4 and TRBJ1-4; D unresolved. Germline V gene data show CDR1 as MRHNA and CDR2 as SNTAGT. V was shortened by 0 bases and J by 6 bases, with 17 bases between the two germline ends. The CDR3 covers 17 residues. This CDR3 reads CASSDSQFCQVYEKLFF. In DNA form, the CDR3 reads TGTGCCAGCAGTGACTCTCAGTTTTGTCAGGTCTATGAAAAACTGTTTTTT.

The rearrangement joins TRBV9 to TRBJ2-1; tentative D call: TRBD2 (7 bases). CDR1 and CDR2 from the germline V gene are SGDLS and YYNGEE. The length of the CDR3 is 18 residues. V was clipped by 2 bases and J by 4 bases, with 22 bases between them. In DNA, the CDR3 is TGTGCCAGCAGCGTGGAGGGTGGGGCGGGGGCAGTATACAATGAGCAGTTCTTC. This translates into CASSVEGGAGAVYNEQFF.

The chain is built from TRBV7-8 and TRBJ2-1, with D possibly matching TRBD1 (6 bases). V lost 5 bases to trimming and J lost 3 bases, with 8 bases between them. Looked up from germline, CDR1 is SGHVS and CDR2 is FQNEAQ. The CDR3 runs 13 residues. The CDR3 coding sequence is TGTGCCAGCAGCCCGACAGGCTACAATGAGCAGTTCTTC. Protein product: CASSPTGYNEQFF.